This T cell receptor beta chain was identified during a study of T cells in Graves' hyperthyroidism and ophthalmopathy. It was RNA transcripts that yielded the amplified TCR beta CDR3 regions. HTBI primers were employed in a first-round RT-PCR of the TCR CDR3. MiXCR, run by TCRdb on the multiplex PCR reads, gives a single entry per CDR3 protein. This sample yields 550,000 to 600,000 distinct CDR3 sequences, of which 11% to 15% are seen a single time; 7% to 9% belongs to the top ten. Per the germline V gene, CDR1 is LNHDA and CDR2 is SQIVND (reference sequence). V was clipped by 5 bases and J by 3 bases, with 14 bases between them. This CDR3 has 16 amino acids. This clonotype was seen ten or more times.

The source material was blood. The chain carries TRBV19 and TRBJ1-6; D perhaps matches TRBD1 (6 bases). This TCR was recovered from a woman aged 18-29 years with Graves' ophthalmopathy. Here the CDR3 DNA reads TGTGCCAGTAGTCGCAACAAGGGGGTCTATAATTCACCCCTCCACTTT. It yields the protein CASSRNKGVYNSPLHF.